The sample holds a few counts of the clone carrying this T cell receptor beta chain. Its antigen is currently unknown. The sequenced fragment ends 3 residues before the CDR3 boundary, so the rest is inferred from the germline J gene. The sample originates from a study of T cell clonality in common variable immunodeficiency. The germline gives CDR1 SQVTM, CDR2 ANQGSEA. The CDR3 has 14 residues. Trimming stripped 5 bases from V and 8 bases from J, with 19 bases between. Study findings and constraints: Compared with controls, CVID subjects had fewer shared TCRbeta clones.

The protocol was immunoSEQ multiplex PCR, while the TCRdb copy is restricted to in-frame clones and leaves out a portion. The sample includes around 45,000 clones, none of them occurring once. The receptor's source is a person aged 18-69 years in good health. The rearrangement uses TRBV29-1 and TRBJ2-1, with D perhaps matching TRBD2 (6 bases). The sample consisted of peripheral blood mononuclear cells. The CDR3 bases that were read are TGCAGCGTTTCTCCCGTGGGGGGTCTGCATGAG. Protein sequence: CSVSPVGGLHE. The whole CDR3 reads CSVSPVGGLHEQFF.